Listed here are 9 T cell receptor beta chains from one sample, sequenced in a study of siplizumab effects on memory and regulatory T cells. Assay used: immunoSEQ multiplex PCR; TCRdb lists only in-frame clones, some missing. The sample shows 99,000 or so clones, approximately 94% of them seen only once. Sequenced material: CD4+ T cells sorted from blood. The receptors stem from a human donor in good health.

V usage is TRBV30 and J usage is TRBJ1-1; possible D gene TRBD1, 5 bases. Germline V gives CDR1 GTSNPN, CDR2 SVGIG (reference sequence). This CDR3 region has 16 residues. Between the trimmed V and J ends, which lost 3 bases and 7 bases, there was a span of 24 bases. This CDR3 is CAWRDSGVSLKFEAFF. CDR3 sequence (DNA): TGTGCCTGGAGGGATTCGGGGGTAAGCCTGAAGTTTGAAGCTTTCTTT.

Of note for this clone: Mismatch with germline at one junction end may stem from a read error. The CDR3 sequence is CKKGDPNTGELFF. CDR3 sequence (DNA): TGTAAAAAGGGGGATCCTAACACCGGGGAGCTGTTTTTT. V is TRBV10-1 and J is TRBJ2-2, with D possibly being TRBD1 (6 bases). The CDR3 extends over 13 amino acids. Germline CDR1 is WNHNN and CDR2 is SYGVQD (reference sequence).

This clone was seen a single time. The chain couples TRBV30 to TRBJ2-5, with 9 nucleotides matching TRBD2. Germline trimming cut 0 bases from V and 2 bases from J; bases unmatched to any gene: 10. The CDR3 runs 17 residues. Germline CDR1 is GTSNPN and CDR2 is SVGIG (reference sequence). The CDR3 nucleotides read TGTGCCTGGAGTGTAGGACGTCTAGCGGGGATACAAGAGACCCAGTACTTC. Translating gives CAWSVGRLAGIQETQYF. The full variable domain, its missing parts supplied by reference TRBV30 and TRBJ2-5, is SQTIHQWPATLVQPVGSPLSLECTVEGTSNPNLYWYRQAAGRGLQLLFYSVGIGQISSEVPQNLSASRPQDRQFILSSKKLLLSDSGFYLCAWSVGRLAGIQETQYFGPGTRLLVL.

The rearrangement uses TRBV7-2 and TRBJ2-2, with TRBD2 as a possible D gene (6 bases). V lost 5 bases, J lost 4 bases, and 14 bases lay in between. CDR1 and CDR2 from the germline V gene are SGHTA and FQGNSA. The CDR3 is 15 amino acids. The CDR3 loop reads CASSHRTGLTGELFF. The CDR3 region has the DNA TGTGCCAGCAGCCACCGGACGGGACTCACCGGGGAGCTGTTTTTT.

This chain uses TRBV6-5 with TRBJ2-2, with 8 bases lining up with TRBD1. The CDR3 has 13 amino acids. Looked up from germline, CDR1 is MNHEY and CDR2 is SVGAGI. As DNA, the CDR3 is TGTGTTACGACAGGGGCGCCCACCGGGGAGCTGTTTTTT. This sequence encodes CVTTGAPTGELFF.

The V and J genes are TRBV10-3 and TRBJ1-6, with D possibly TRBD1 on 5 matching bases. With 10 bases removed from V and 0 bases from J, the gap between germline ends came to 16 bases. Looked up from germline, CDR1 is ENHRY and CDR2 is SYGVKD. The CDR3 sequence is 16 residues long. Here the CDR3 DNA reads TGTGCCACCCGCGGGGGAGCCAGCTCCTATAATTCACCCCTCCACTTT. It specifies CATRGGASSYNSPLHF.

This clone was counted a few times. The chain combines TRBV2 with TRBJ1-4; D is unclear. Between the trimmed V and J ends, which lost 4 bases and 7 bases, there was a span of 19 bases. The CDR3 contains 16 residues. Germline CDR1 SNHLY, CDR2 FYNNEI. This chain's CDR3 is CASSAVDRGLGEKLFF. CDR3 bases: TGTGCCAGCAGTGCTGTTGATCGAGGGTTGGGTGAAAAACTGTTTTTT.

The CDR3: CASSVDGGAGTEAFF. The CDR3 region has the DNA TGTGCCAGCAGCGTAGATGGGGGTGCTGGAACTGAAGCTTTCTTT. The rearrangement joins TRBV9 to TRBJ1-1; tentatively, D is TRBD1 (5 bases). Trimming shortened V by 0 bases and J by 5 bases, and 14 bases separated the two germline ends. The CDR3 has 15 residues. Germline V gene lookup returns CDR1 SGDLS and CDR2 YYNGEE.

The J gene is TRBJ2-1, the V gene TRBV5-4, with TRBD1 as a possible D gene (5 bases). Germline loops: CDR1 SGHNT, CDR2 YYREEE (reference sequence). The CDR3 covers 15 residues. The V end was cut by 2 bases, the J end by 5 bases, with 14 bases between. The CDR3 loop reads CASSFQGRGDNEQFF. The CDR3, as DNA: TGTGCCAGCAGCTTCCAGGGTCGTGGGGACAATGAGCAGTTCTTC.